The 22 T cell receptor beta chains below were found in one sample sequenced in a study of T cells after yellow fever vaccination. Each CDR3 protein gets one entry after TCRdb re-called the 5' RACE reads with MiXCR. The table records 100,000 to 150,000 distinct CDR3 sequences, about 8.8% of them present only once. Specimen: CD8+ T cells sorted from PBMCs, collected on the day of the yellow fever booster vaccination. These receptors came from a man aged 18 to 30 who received the YFV17D yellow fever vaccine.

This chain connects TRBV7-2 to TRBJ2-1, with 16 bases matching TRBD2. The CDR3 has 18 residues. CDR1 and CDR2 from the germline V gene are SGHTA and FQGNSA. Trimming cost V 3 bases and J 8 bases; bases outside gene matches: 10. The DNA for the CDR3 is TGTGCCAGCAGCTTCCAGGGACTAGCGGGGGGGCCTGGGGATGAGCAGTTCTTC. Its protein is CASSFQGLAGGPGDEQFF.

This clonotype occurred a few times. The V call is TRBV19, the J call TRBJ2-7; D is unclear. V lost 5 bases, J lost 2 bases, and 19 bases lay in between. Germline-derived CDR1 and CDR2 are LNHDA and SQIVND (reference sequence). This CDR3 comprises 16 residues. Here the CDR3 reads CASSSHLNGPPYEQYF. In DNA form, the CDR3 reads TGTGCCAGTAGTTCCCACCTTAACGGGCCGCCCTACGAGCAGTACTTC.

This sequence joins TRBV4-1 and TRBJ1-1; 8 nucleotides line up with TRBD1. The germline V gene encodes CDR1 MGHRA and CDR2 YSYEKL. The CDR3 is 14 residues long. Losses at the gene ends were 6 bases for V and 1 base for J; bases not matched to a gene: 4. CDR3 protein: CASRTGETNTEAFF. The CDR3 DNA reads TGCGCCAGCAGGACAGGGGAGACGAACACTGAAGCTTTCTTT.

The J gene is TRBJ1-1, the V gene TRBV10-1; D is uncertain. The CDR3 runs to 12 residues. Deletions cut 3 bases from V and 2 bases from J, with 4 bases between. CDR1 and CDR2 (germline): WNHNN, SYGVQD (reference sequence). CDR3 nucleotide sequence: TGCGCCAGCAGTGACAGAAACACTGAAGCTTTCTTT. This translates into CASSDRNTEAFF.

V gene TRBV27 combines with J gene TRBJ2-6; D tentatively fits TRBD1 or TRBD2 (5 bases each). The CDR3 contains 17 residues. In germline, CDR1 is MNHEY, CDR2 SMNVEV (reference sequence). V was clipped by 2 bases and J by 1 base, with 12 bases between them. CDR3 bases: TGTGCCAGCAGTTTAGGGACGGCCTTTTCTGGGGCCAACGTCCTGACTTTC. As protein: CASSLGTAFSGANVLTF.

This sequence joins TRBV5-1 and TRBJ2-7, with D possibly TRBD2 on 5 matching bases. Germline values: CDR1 SGHRS, CDR2 YFSETQ. Between the trimmed V and J ends, which lost 0 bases and 6 bases, there was a span of 19 bases. The CDR3 covers 16 residues. CDR3 residues: CASSLVDGRIPSEQYF. The CDR3 DNA is TGCGCCAGCAGCTTGGTCGATGGGAGAATTCCGTCCGAGCAGTACTTC.

This clonotype was seen ten or more times. The chain combines TRBV7-6 with TRBJ2-7, with TRBD1 matching 9 bases. The germline V gene encodes CDR1 SGHVS and CDR2 FNYEAQ. The CDR3 runs 13 residues. J gave up 5 bases and V 5 bases, and 4 bases lay outside the gene matches. The CDR3 reads CASSLGQGDEQYF. The CDR3, as DNA: TGTGCCAGCAGCCTGGGACAGGGTGACGAGCAGTACTTC.

V gene TRBV19 combines with J gene TRBJ2-7; 12 nucleotides align to TRBD1. The CDR3 totals 15 residues. The germline gives CDR1 LNHDA, CDR2 SQIVND (reference sequence). Unmatched junction bases numbered 9, after V lost 7 bases and J lost 5 bases. DNA of the CDR3: TGTGCCAGTAAGGGACAGGGGGCCCGCTGGGACGAGCAGTACTTC. It is translated as CASKGQGARWDEQYF. The full variable domain, with the rest looked up from reference TRBV19 and TRBJ2-7, is DGGITQSPKYLFRKEGQNVTLSCEQNLNHDAMYWYRQDPGQGLRLIYYSQIVNDFQKGDIAEGYSVSREKKESFPLTVTSAQKNPTAFYLCASKGQGARWDEQYFGPGTRLTVT.

This clonotype occurred a few times. The V and J genes are TRBV13 and TRBJ2-1, with 8 bases aligning to TRBD2. The CDR3 has 15 amino acids. With V trimmed by 5 bases and J by 5 bases, 8 bases remained unmatched. CDR1 and CDR2 from the germline V gene are PRHDT and FYEKMQ (reference sequence). The CDR3 loop is CASSLAGGENNEQFF. DNA for the CDR3: TGTGCCAGCAGCCTAGCCGGGGGGGAAAACAATGAGCAGTTCTTC.

This clonotype was observed many times. This chain connects TRBV27 to TRBJ2-7; 7 bases map to TRBD2. CDR1 MNHEY and CDR2 SMNVEV come from the germline V gene (reference sequence). The V segment lost 8 bases and the J segment 2 bases; nucleotides outside the gene matches: 12. The CDR3 extends over 15 amino acids. The CDR3 sequence is CASSAGPAGTYEQYV. The CDR3 nucleotides read TGTGCCAGCTCGGCCGGGCCAGCGGGAACCTACGAGCAGTACGTC.

This clonotype was recorded a few times. The CDR3 spells CASSSPGTQNTGELFF. The CDR3 region has the DNA TGTGCCAGCAGCTCCCCCGGGACACAGAACACCGGGGAGCTGTTTTTT. This rearrangement joins TRBV7-9 to TRBJ2-2, with D possibly matching TRBD1 (6 bases). The CDR3 loop spans 16 amino acids. V was clipped by 4 bases and J by 1 base, with 13 bases between them. Germline V gives CDR1 SEHNR, CDR2 FQNEAQ (reference sequence).

In this sample, this clonotype turned up a few times. The J gene is TRBJ2-3, the V gene TRBV9, with 7 bases matching TRBD2. V lost 1 base and J lost 1; bases outside the gene matches: 3. CDR1 and CDR2 from the germline V gene are SGDLS and YYNGEE. The CDR3 has 15 amino acids. CDR3 amino acids: CASSVRSGGTDTQYF. The CDR3 DNA reads as TGTGCCAGCAGCGTAAGGAGCGGGGGCACAGATACGCAGTATTTT.

The chain combines TRBV11-1 with TRBJ2-5, with TRBD2 matching 7 bases. With V trimmed by 4 bases and J by 5 bases, 10 bases remained unmatched. This CDR3 comprises 15 residues. Germline V lookup: CDR1 SGHAT, CDR2 FQDESV (reference sequence). CDR3 region: CASSSSGGDYETQYF. As DNA, the CDR3 is TGTGCCAGCAGCTCCTCGGGCGGGGACTATGAGACCCAGTACTTC.

This clonotype was counted a few times. One end of the junction does not line up with germline, which may come from a read error. The chain carries TRBV19 and TRBJ2-1; no reliable D call. The CDR3 is made up of 11 amino acids. CDR1 is LNHDA and CDR2 is SQIVND in the germline V gene (reference sequence). CDR3 sequence (DNA): TGTGCCAGTAGCCCAAACAAGGAGCAGTTCTTC. Translated, it gives CASSPNKEQFF.

The chain carries TRBV6-2 or TRBV6-3 and TRBJ1-1; D remains unclear. Between the trimmed V and J ends, which lost 2 bases and 1 base, there was a span of 11 bases. From germline, CDR1 is MNHEY and CDR2 SVGEGT. This CDR3 comprises 15 residues. The CDR3 region has the DNA TGTGCCAGCAGTTACCAGCGCCGACCGAACACTGAAGCTTTCTTT. It translates to CASSYQRRPNTEAFF.

CDR3 amino acids: CASSQPPRMGGGVNEQFF. The CDR3 DNA reads as TGCGCCAGCAGCCAACCCCCCAGGATGGGCGGGGGGGTCAATGAGCAGTTCTTC. The chain combines TRBV4-3 with TRBJ2-1, with TRBD2 matching over 9 bases. CDR3 length: 18 amino acids. The germline gives CDR1 LGHNA, CDR2 YSLEER. The trim removed 2 bases at V and 6 bases at J, leaving 14 bases unmatched.

This clonotype appeared a few times. The chain carries TRBV7-9 and TRBJ2-1; D may be TRBD1 or TRBD2 (6 bases each). Per germline, CDR1 SEHNR and CDR2 FQNEAQ (reference sequence). The length of the CDR3 is 16 residues. Trimming removed 1 base at V and 5 bases at J, with 15 bases between. Here the CDR3 DNA reads TGTGCCAGCAGCTTAGTCGGTGTCGGGGGCCACAATGAGCAGTTCTTC. Its translation is CASSLVGVGGHNEQFF. Full variable domain (missing parts from reference TRBV7-9 and TRBJ2-1): DTGVSQNPRHKITKRGQNVTFRCDPISEHNRLYWYRQTLGQGPEFLTYFQNEAQLEKSRLLSDRFSAERPKGSFSTLEIQRTEQGDSAMYLCASSLVGVGGHNEQFFGPGTRLTVL.

J is TRBJ2-5 and V is TRBV19; 9 nucleotides agree with TRBD2. Germline CDR1 reads LNHDA; CDR2 reads SQIVND (reference sequence). Trimming at V came to 5 bases and at J to 3 bases, leaving 7 bases not matched to a gene. This CDR3 region has 15 residues. CDR3 region: CASSSPTSGKETQYF. CDR3 nucleotides: TGTGCCAGTAGTTCCCCGACTAGCGGAAAAGAGACCCAGTACTTC.

This clonotype was recorded many times. The chain uses TRBV5-1 and TRBJ2-7; 8 bases match TRBD2. The CDR3 length is 15 residues. The junction had 8 bases not matched to a gene; V was cut back by 0 bases and J by 6 bases. Germline CDR1 is SGHRS and CDR2 is YFSETQ. CDR3 nucleotide sequence: TGCGCCAGCAGCTTGGCCGGACTAGCAACCTCCGAGCAGTACTTC. Translated, it gives CASSLAGLATSEQYF.

This clonotype was detected only a few times. The chain is built from TRBV12-3 or TRBV12-4 and TRBJ2-7; the D call may be TRBD1 or TRBD2 (5 bases each). Trimming left V 3 bases short and J 0 bases short, with 9 bases between. The CDR3 contains 14 residues. This chain's CDR3 is CASSFGTVSYEQYF. The CDR3 bases are TGTGCCAGCAGTTTCGGGACGGTCTCCTACGAGCAGTACTTC.

This rearrangement joins TRBV13 to TRBJ1-5; 7 bases are a match to TRBD1. The CDR3 consists of 16 residues. Unmatched junction bases numbered 14, after V lost 5 bases and J lost 7 bases. Germline V CDR1 and CDR2: PRHDT, FYEKMQ (reference sequence). This CDR3 reads CASSRQGRHPGQPQHF. In nucleotides, the CDR3 is TGTGCCAGCAGCCGACAGGGACGGCACCCGGGGCAGCCCCAGCATTTT.

This clonotype has more than one count but fewer than ten. This chain uses TRBV13 with TRBJ1-4; TRBD1 matches at 7 bases. There are 15 residues in the CDR3. With V trimmed by 5 bases and J by 7 bases, 10 bases remained unmatched. CDR1 is PRHDT, CDR2 FYEKMQ, per germline (reference sequence). In nucleotides, the CDR3 is TGTGCCAGCAGCGCGATTACAGGGGAAAGTGAAAAACTGTTTTTT. Translation gives CASSAITGESEKLFF.